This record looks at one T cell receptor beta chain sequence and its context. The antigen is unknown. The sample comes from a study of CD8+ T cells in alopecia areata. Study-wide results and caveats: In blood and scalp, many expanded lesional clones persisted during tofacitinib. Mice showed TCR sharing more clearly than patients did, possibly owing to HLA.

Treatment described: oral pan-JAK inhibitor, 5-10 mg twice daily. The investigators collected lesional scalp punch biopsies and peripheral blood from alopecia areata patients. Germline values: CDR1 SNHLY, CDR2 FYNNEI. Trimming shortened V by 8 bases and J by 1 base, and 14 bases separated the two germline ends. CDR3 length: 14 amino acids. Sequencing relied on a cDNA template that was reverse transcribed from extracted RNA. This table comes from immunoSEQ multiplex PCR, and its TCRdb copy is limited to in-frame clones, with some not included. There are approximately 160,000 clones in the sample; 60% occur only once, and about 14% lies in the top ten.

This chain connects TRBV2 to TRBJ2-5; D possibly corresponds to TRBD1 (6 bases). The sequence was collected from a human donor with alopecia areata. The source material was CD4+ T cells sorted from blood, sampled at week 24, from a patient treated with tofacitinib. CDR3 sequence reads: CASGTGISQETQYF. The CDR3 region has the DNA TGTGCCAGCGGAACAGGGATAAGCCAAGAGACCCAGTACTTC.